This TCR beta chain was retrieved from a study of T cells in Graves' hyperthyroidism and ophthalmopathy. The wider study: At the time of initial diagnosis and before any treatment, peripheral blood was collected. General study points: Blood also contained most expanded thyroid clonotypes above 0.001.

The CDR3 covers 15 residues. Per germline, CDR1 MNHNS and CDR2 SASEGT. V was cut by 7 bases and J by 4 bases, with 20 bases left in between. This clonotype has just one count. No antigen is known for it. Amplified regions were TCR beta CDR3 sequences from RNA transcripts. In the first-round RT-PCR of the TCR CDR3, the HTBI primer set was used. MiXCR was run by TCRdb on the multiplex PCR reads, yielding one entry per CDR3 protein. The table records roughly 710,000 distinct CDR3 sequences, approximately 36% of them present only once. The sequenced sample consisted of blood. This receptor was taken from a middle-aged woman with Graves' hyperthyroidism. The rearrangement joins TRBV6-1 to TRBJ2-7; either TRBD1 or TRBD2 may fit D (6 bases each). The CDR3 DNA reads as TGTGCCAGCATGCAGGGGAGGCAGGACGGGTACGAGCAGTACTTC. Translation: CASMQGRQDGYEQYF.